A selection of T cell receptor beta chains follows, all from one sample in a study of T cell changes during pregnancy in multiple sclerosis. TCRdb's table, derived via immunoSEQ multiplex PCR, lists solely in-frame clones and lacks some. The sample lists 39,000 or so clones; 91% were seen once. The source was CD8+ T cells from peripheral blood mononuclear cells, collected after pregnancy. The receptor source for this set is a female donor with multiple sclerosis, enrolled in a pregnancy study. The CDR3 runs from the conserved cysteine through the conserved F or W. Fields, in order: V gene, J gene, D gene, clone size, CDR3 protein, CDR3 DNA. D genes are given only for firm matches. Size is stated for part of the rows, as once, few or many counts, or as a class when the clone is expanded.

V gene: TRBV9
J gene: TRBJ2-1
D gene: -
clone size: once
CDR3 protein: CASSVAGGAHNEQFF
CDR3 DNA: TGTGCCAGCAGCGTAGCGGGGGGCGCCCACAATGAGCAGTTCTTC

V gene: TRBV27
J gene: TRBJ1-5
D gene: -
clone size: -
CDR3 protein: CASSLGTTQPQHF
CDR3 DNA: TGTGCCAGCAGTTTAGGGACAACCCAGCCCCAGCATTTT

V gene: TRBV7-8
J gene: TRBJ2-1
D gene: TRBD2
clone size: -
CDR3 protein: CASSLGHGLAGKNEQFF
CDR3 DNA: TGTGCCAGCAGCTTAGGCCACGGACTAGCGGGGAAGAATGAGCAGTTCTTC

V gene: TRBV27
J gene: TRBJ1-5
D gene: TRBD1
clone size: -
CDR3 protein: CASSLNRGSNQPQHF
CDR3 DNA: TGTGCCAGCAGCCTGAACAGGGGGAGCAATCAGCCCCAGCATTTT

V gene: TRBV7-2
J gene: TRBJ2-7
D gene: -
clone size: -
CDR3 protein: CASSLAGAPEQYF
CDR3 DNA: TGTGCCAGCAGCTTAGCGGGGGCCCCAGAGCAGTACTTC

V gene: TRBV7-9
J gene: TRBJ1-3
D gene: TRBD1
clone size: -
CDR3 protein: CASSSTTRGQVRNTIYF
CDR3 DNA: TGTGCCAGCAGCTCAACTACCCGGGGACAGGTCAGAAACACCATATATTTT

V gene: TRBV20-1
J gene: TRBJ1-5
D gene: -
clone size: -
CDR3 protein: CSARGGQPQHF
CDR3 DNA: TGCAGTGCTAGGGGGGGGCAGCCCCAGCATTTT

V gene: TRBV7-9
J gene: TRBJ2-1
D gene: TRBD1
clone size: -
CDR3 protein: CASSLVGTGEDNEQFF
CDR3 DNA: TGTGCCAGCAGCTTAGTGGGGACAGGGGAGGACAATGAGCAGTTCTTC

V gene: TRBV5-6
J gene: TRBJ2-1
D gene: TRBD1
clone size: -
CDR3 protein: CASSAGTGSEQFF
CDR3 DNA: TGTGCCAGCAGCGCCGGGACAGGGTCTGAGCAGTTCTTC

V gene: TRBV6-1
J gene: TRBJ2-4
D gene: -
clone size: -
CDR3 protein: CASSEGLGFEENIQYF
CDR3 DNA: TGTGCCAGCAGTGAAGGGCTAGGTTTTGAGGAAAACATTCAGTACTTC

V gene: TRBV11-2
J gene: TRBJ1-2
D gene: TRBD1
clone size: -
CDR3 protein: CASSVRTGGSYGYTF
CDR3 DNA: TGTGCCAGCAGCGTCAGGACAGGGGGTAGTTATGGCTACACCTTC

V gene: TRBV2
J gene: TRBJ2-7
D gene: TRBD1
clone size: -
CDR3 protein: CASSAPGQPYEQYF
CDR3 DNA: TGTGCCAGCAGTGCCCCGGGACAGCCCTACGAGCAGTACTTC

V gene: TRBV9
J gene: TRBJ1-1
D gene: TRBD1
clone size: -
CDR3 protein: CASSDTGTDNTEAFF
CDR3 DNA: TGTGCCAGCAGCGACACAGGGACAGATAACACTGAAGCTTTCTTT

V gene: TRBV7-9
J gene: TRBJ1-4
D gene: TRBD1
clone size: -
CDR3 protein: CASSAERTGDRGANEKLFF
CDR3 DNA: TGTGCCAGCAGCGCTGAAAGGACAGGGGATCGTGGGGCTAATGAAAAACTGTTTTTT

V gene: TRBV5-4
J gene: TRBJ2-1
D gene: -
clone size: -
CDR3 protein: CASSSSLSSYNEQFF
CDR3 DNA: TGTGCCAGCAGCTCTAGCCTCAGCTCCTACAATGAGCAGTTCTTC

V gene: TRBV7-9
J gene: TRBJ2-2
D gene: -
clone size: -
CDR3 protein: CASSLALRQTNTGELFF
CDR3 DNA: TGTGCCAGCAGCTTAGCCCTGAGACAGACTAACACCGGGGAGCTGTTTTTT

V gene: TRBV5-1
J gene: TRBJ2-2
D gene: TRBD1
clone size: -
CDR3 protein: CASSSTGGITGELFF
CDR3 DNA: TGCGCCAGCAGCTCGACAGGGGGAATTACCGGGGAGCTGTTTTTT

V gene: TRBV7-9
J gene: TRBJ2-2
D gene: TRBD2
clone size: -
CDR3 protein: CASSPPASGSTGELFF
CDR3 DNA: TGTGCCAGCAGCCCCCCTGCTAGCGGGAGCACCGGGGAGCTGTTTTTT

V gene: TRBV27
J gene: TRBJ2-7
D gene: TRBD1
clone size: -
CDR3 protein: CASSLSLTGGHEQYF
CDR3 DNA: TGTGCCAGCAGTTTATCCTTGACAGGGGGCCACGAGCAGTACTTC

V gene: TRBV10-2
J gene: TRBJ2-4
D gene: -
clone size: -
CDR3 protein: CATSSGKNIQYF
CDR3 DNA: TGCGCCACCAGTAGCGGCAAAAACATTCAGTACTTC

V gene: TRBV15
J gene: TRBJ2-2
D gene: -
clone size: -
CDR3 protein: CATTRQENTGELFF
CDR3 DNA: TGTGCCACCACCCGACAGGAGAACACCGGGGAGCTGTTTTTT

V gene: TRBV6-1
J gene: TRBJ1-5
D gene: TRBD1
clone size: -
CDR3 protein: CASTTGLYSNQPQHF
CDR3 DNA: TGTGCCAGCACGACAGGGCTGTATAGCAATCAGCCCCAGCATTTT

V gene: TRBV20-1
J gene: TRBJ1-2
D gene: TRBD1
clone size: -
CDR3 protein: CSARQGSGYTF
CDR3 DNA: TGCAGTGCCAGACAGGGAAGTGGCTACACCTTC

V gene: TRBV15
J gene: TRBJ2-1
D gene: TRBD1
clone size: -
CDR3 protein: CATSRDPGGQGRYEQFF
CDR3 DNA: TGTGCCACCAGCAGAGATCCGGGGGGACAGGGAAGATATGAGCAGTTCTTC

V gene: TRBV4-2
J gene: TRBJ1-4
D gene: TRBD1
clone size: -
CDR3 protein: CASRPPNRGTNEKLFF
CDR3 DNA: TGTGCCAGCAGGCCTCCCAACAGGGGAACTAATGAAAAACTGTTTTTT

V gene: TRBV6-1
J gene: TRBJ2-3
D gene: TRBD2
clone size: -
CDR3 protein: CATNSGGGADTQYF
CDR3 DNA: TGTGCCACCAATAGCGGGGGAGGGGCAGATACGCAGTATTTT

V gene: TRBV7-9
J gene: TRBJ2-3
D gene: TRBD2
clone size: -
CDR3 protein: CASSWGLAGAGRADTQYF
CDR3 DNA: TGTGCCAGCAGCTGGGGACTAGCGGGAGCCGGGAGGGCAGATACGCAGTATTTT

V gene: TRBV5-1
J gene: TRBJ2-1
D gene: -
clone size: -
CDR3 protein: CASSLAGYEQFF
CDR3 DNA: TGCGCCAGCAGCTTGGCGGGTTATGAGCAGTTCTTC

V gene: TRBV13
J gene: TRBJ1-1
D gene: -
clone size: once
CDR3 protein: CASSSRGGTEAFF
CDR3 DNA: TGTGCCAGCAGCTCCCGGGGGGGCACTGAAGCTTTCTTT

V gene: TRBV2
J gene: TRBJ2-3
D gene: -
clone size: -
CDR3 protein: CASSDGLNTDTQYF
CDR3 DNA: TGTGCCAGCAGTGACGGACTAAACACAGATACGCAGTATTTT

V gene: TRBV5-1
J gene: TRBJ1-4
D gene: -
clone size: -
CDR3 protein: CASRQAPTNEKLFF
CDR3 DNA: TGCGCCAGCCGCCAGGCCCCAACTAATGAAAAACTGTTTTTT

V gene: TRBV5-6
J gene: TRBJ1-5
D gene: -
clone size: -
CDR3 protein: CASSFGQRSNQPQHF
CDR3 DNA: TGTGCCAGCAGCTTCGGACAGCGGAGCAATCAGCCCCAGCATTTT

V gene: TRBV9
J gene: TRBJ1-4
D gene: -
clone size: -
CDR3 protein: CASSGGTTSEKLFF
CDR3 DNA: TGTGCCAGCAGCGGAGGGACAACTTCCGAAAAACTGTTTTTT

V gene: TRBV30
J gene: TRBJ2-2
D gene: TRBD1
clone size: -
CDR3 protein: CASYWDSPNTGELFF
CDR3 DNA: TGTGCCAGTTATTGGGACAGTCCTAACACCGGGGAGCTGTTTTTT

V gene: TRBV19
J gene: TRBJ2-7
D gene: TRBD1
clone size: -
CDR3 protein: CASSWTGREQYF
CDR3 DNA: TGTGCCAGTAGTTGGACAGGGCGCGAGCAGTACTTC

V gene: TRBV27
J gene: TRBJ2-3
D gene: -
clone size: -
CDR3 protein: CASSISSGTDTQYF
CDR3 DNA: TGTGCCAGCAGTATCTCCTCAGGCACAGATACGCAGTATTTT

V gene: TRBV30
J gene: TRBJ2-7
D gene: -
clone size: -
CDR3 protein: CAWSPGTYEQYF
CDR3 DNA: TGTGCCTGGAGCCCAGGGACCTACGAGCAGTACTTC

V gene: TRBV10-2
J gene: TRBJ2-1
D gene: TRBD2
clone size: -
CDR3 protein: CASSPREGSSYNEQFF
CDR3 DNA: TGCGCCAGCAGTCCCCGGGAGGGCAGCTCCTACAATGAGCAGTTCTTC

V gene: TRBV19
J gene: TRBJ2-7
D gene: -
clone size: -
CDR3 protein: CASSRRDEQYF
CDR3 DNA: TGTGCCAGTAGCAGACGGGACGAGCAGTACTTC

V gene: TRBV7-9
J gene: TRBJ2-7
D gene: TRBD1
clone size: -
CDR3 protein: CASSDSRDRVKNEQYF
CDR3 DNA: TGTGCCAGCAGCGACAGCCGGGACAGGGTTAAAAACGAGCAGTACTTC

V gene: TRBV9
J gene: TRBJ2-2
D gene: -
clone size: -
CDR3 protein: CASSATGTGELFF
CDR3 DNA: TGTGCCAGCAGCGCAACGGGCACCGGGGAGCTGTTTTTT

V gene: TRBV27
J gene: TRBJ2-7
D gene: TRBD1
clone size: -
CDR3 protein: CATTPGTGGFEQYF
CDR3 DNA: TGTGCCACTACCCCGGGGACAGGGGGGTTCGAGCAGTACTTC

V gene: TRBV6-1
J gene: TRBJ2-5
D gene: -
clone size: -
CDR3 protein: CASEIGGRQETQYF
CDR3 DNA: TGTGCCAGTGAAATTGGGGGGAGGCAAGAGACCCAGTACTTC

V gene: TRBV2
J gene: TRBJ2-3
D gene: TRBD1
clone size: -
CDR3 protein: CASQTGRADTQYF
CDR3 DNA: TGTGCCAGTCAGACAGGGCGGGCCGATACGCAGTATTTT

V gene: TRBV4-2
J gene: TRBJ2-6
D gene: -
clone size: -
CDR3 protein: CASSQEEGSGANVLTF
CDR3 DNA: TGTGCCAGCAGCCAAGAAGAGGGTTCTGGGGCCAACGTCCTGACTTTC

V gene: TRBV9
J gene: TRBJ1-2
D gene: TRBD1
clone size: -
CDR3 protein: CASSPDGQGVDGYTF
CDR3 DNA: TGTGCCAGCAGCCCGGACGGACAGGGCGTGGATGGCTACACCTTC

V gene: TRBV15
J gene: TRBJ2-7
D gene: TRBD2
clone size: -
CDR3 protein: CATSPGGGYEQYF
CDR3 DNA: TGTGCCACCAGCCCCGGGGGGGGCTACGAGCAGTACTTC

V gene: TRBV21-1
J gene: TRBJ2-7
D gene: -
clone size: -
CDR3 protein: CASSDGTGNYEQYF
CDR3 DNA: TGTGCCAGCAGCGACGGGACAGGGAACTACGAGCAGTACTTC

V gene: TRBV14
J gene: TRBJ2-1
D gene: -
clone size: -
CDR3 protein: CASSQEGDWFPQFF
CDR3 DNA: TGTGCCAGCAGCCAAGAAGGCGACTGGTTTCCGCAGTTCTTC

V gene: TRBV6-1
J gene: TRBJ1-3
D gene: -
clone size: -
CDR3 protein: CASSPRQGNTIYF
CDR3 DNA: TGTGCCAGCAGTCCCCGGCAGGGGAACACCATATATTTT

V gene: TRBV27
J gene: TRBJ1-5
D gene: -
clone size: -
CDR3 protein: CASSSTRQHNQPQHF
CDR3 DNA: TGTGCCAGCAGTTCCACCCGACAGCACAATCAGCCCCAGCATTTT

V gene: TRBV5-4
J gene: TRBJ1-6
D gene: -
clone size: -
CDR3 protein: CAEGGNNSPLHF
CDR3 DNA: TGTGCCGAGGGCGGAAATAATTCACCCCTCCACTTT

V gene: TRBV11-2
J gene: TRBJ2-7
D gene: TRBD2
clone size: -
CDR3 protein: CASSLRTSGIDEQYF
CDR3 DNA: TGTGCCAGCAGCTTGAGGACTAGCGGGATAGACGAGCAGTACTTC

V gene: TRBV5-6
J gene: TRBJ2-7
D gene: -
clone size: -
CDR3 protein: CASSSGNREQYF
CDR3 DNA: TGTGCCAGCAGCTCGGGGAATCGCGAGCAGTACTTC

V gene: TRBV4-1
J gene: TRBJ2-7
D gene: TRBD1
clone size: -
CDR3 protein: CASSQERGPISYEQYF
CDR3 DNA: TGCGCCAGCAGCCAAGAGAGGGGGCCAATCTCCTACGAGCAGTACTTC

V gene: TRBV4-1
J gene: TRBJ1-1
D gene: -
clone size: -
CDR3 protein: CASSQGGLGMTEAFF
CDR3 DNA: TGCGCCAGCAGCCAAGGGGGGCTGGGTATGACTGAAGCTTTCTTT